Listed here are 19 T cell receptor beta chains from one sample, sequenced in a study of cytomegalovirus exposure and HLA in healthy donors. Primers included in the PCR were 60 Vbeta and 13 Jbeta primers. TCRdb keeps only in-frame clones here, not all; method: immunoSEQ multiplex PCR. The repertoire holds 170,000 or so clones, with roughly 87% as singletons. Input material: PBMCs. These receptors all come from a man between 50 and 59 years old in good health and CMV-seronegative.

V is TRBV7-2 and J is TRBJ2-7; no clear D gene. CDR1 and CDR2 from the germline V gene are SGHTA and FQGNSA. CDR3 size: 15 residues. Trimming removed 1 base from V and 2 bases from J, with 12 bases in between. The CDR3 DNA follows: TGTGCCAGCAGCTTAGGGCAGAAAGTCCCCTACGAGCAGTACTTC. This sequence encodes CASSLGQKVPYEQYF.

This chain uses TRBV5-6 with TRBJ2-1; TRBD1 aligns across 8 bases. The CDR3 runs to 14 residues. V gave up 2 bases and J gave up 9 bases; unmatched junction bases: 7. Germline V gives CDR1 SGHDT, CDR2 YYEEEE. CDR3 nucleotide sequence: TGTGCCAGCAGCTTAGTGGCAGGGGGCAGTGAGCAGTTCTTC. Amino acid sequence: CASSLVAGGSEQFF.

This clone was counted between two and nine times. V gene TRBV18 combines with J gene TRBJ1-6, with D perhaps TRBD1 (6 bases). V was trimmed by 2 bases and J by 8 bases, leaving 13 bases between them. Germline-derived CDR1 and CDR2 are KGHSH and LQKENI. The CDR3 is 15 amino acids. The CDR3 region has the DNA TGTGCCAGCTCACCAGCGAACAGGGTTGATTCACCCCTCCACTTT. As protein: CASSPANRVDSPLHF.

This sequence joins TRBV9 and TRBJ1-1; perhaps TRBD1 as D (5 bases). The CDR3 contains 13 residues. The ends were cut back, 4 bases at V and 7 bases at J, with 14 bases in the middle. Germline V gene data show CDR1 as SGDLS and CDR2 as YYNGEE. The CDR3 spells CASSPHPGGEAFF. Here the CDR3 DNA reads TGTGCCAGCAGCCCTCACCCGGGGGGTGAAGCTTTCTTT.

This sequence joins TRBV29-1 and TRBJ2-3; 7 bases fit TRBD1. Germline V gives CDR1 SQVTM, CDR2 ANQGSEA. The trim removed 5 bases at V and 4 bases at J, leaving 9 bases unmatched. The CDR3 extends over 14 amino acids. CDR3 sequence reads: CSVSVGGWADTQYF. CDR3 coding DNA: TGCAGCGTTTCTGTAGGGGGCTGGGCAGATACGCAGTATTTT.

The J gene is TRBJ2-1, the V gene TRBV7-2, with 7 bases lining up with TRBD1. The V gene's germline CDR1 is SGHTA and CDR2 FQGNSA. CDR3 length: 17 amino acids. Trimming at V came to 5 bases and at J to 0 bases, leaving 10 bases not matched to a gene. CDR3 DNA sequence: TGTGCCAGCAGCCGGAGACAGGGCTATTCCTCCTACAATGAGCAGTTCTTC. This encodes CASSRRQGYSSYNEQFF.

V usage is TRBV4-3 and J usage is TRBJ2-7, with 7 nucleotides matching TRBD1. After removal of 1 base from V and 2 bases from J, the junction contained 5 bases not matched to a gene. The germline gives CDR1 LGHNA, CDR2 YSLEER. The CDR3 is 15 amino acids. The CDR3 loop is CASSQGQGSAYEQYF. CDR3 bases: TGCGCCAGCAGCCAAGGACAGGGTTCGGCCTACGAGCAGTACTTC.

J is TRBJ2-7 and V is TRBV18; a weak D match, TRBD2 (6 bases). CDR1 KGHSH and CDR2 LQKENI come from the germline V gene. V lost 3 bases and J lost 4, with 22 bases in between. The CDR3 length is 17 residues. The CDR3 DNA reads as TGTGCCAGCTCACCGACTCTTGGGCCCGGGAGTGCGTACGAGCAGTACTTC. As protein: CASSPTLGPGSAYEQYF. The full variable domain, rest sourced from reference TRBV18 and TRBJ2-7, is NAGVMQNPRHLVRRRGQEARLRCSPMKGHSHVYWYRQLPEEGLKFMVYLQKENIIDESGMPKERFSAEFPKEGPSILRIQQVVRGDSAAYFCASSPTLGPGSAYEQYFGPGTRLTVT.

The chain links TRBV28 to TRBJ2-5; no definite D call. Germline loops: CDR1 MDHEN, CDR2 SYDVKM. V was pared by 4 bases and J by 1 base, with 19 bases between. The CDR3 runs to 17 residues. The CDR3 bases are TGTGCCAGCAGTTCAAACGCGGCCCCCCTCCCCCAAGAGACCCAGTACTTC. Amino acid sequence: CASSSNAAPLPQETQYF. Together with reference TRBV28 and TRBJ2-5, the CDR3 gives the full variable domain: DVKVTQSSRYLVKRTGEKVFLECVQDMDHENMFWYRQDPGLGLRLIYFSYDVKMKEKGDIPEGYSVSREKKERFSLILESASTNQTSMYLCASSSNAAPLPQETQYFGPGTRLLVL.

V gene TRBV5-1 combines with J gene TRBJ2-1; 13 nucleotides agree with TRBD2. The CDR3 extends over 16 amino acids. Germline V gives CDR1 SGHRS, CDR2 YFSETQ. The ends lost 0 bases at V and 5 bases at J; junction bases unmatched: 2. The CDR3 loop is CASSLGGTSGDNEQFF. The DNA for the CDR3 is TGCGCCAGCAGCTTGGGGGGGACTAGCGGGGACAATGAGCAGTTCTTC. Looking up the rest from reference TRBV5-1 and TRBJ2-1 gives the full variable domain: KAGVTQTPRYLIKTRGQQVTLSCSPISGHRSVSWYQQTPGQGLQFLFEYFSETQRNKGNFPGRFSGRQFSNSRSEMNVSTLELGDSALYLCASSLGGTSGDNEQFFGPGTRLTVL.

The genes are TRBV29-1 and TRBJ1-2; a possible D gene is TRBD1 (5 bases). Germline-derived CDR1 and CDR2 are SQVTM and ANQGSEA. V lost 4 bases, J lost 2 bases, and 8 bases lay in between. The CDR3 totals 12 residues. This CDR3 is CSVGAGNYGYTF. As DNA, the CDR3 is TGCAGCGTTGGGGCAGGGAACTATGGCTACACCTTC.

This rearrangement joins TRBV28 to TRBJ2-7; possibly TRBD2 for D (6 bases). Trimming removed 1 base from V and 3 bases from J, with 22 bases in between. This CDR3 region has 18 residues. Germline CDR1 and CDR2: MDHEN and SYDVKM. DNA of the CDR3: TGTGCCAGCAGTTTATCCTCTGGGACTGGATTACCGAACTACGAGCAGTACTTC. This sequence encodes CASSLSSGTGLPNYEQYF.

V gene TRBV7-9 combines with J gene TRBJ2-1; 16 bases fit TRBD2. The CDR3 totals 18 residues. CDR1 and CDR2 (germline): SEHNR, FQNEAQ (reference sequence). V was pared by 0 bases and J by 7 bases, with 6 bases of the junction left unmatched. The chain's CDR3 is CASSLAGLAGGPRNEQFF. CDR3 DNA: TGTGCCAGCAGCTTAGCGGGACTAGCGGGAGGGCCAAGGAATGAGCAGTTCTTC.

This clone occurred a few times. This chain connects TRBV6-5 to TRBJ1-2, with D perhaps matching TRBD1 (5 bases). Trimming stripped 2 bases from V and 8 bases from J, with 12 bases between. The CDR3 totals 13 residues. CDR1 and CDR2 from the germline V gene are MNHEY and SVGAGI. The CDR3 DNA sequence: TGTGCCAGCAGTTACGCGGGACGAGGGGGCTACACCTTC. It codes for CASSYAGRGGYTF.

With respect to this clone: At one end the junction does not follow the germline gene, possibly because of a read error. The chain recombines TRBV7-7 with TRBJ2-2; possibly TRBD2 for D (5 bases). Germline V gene sequence: CDR1 SSHAT, CDR2 FNYEAQ (reference sequence). The CDR3 has 14 amino acids. The CDR3 DNA follows: TGTGCTAGCAGCTTCGGGATAAACACCGGGGAGCTGTTTTTT. This gives the protein CASSFGINTGELFF.

V is TRBV5-4 and J is TRBJ2-2, with TRBD1 identical over 9 bases. V lost 4 bases to trimming and J lost 3 bases; unmatched junction nucleotides: 4. Germline assignment: CDR1 SGHNT and CDR2 YYREEE (reference sequence). The length of the CDR3 is 15 residues. CDR3 sequence reads: CASSVRDRDTGELFF. The CDR3 DNA follows: TGTGCCAGCAGCGTCCGGGACAGGGACACCGGGGAGCTGTTTTTT.

The chain joins TRBV6-5 to TRBJ2-5; 11 positions agree with TRBD2. The closer fit of TRBJ2-7 to the DNA end suggests the J call may be wrong. The germline V gene has CDR1 MNHEY and CDR2 SVGAGI. This CDR3 contains 15 residues. This CDR3 is CASSKTSGGSYEQYF. The CDR3 coding sequence is TGTGCCAGCAGCAAAACTAGCGGGGGCTCCTACGAGCAGTACTTC.

The chain uses TRBV28 and TRBJ2-7; D is possibly TRBD1 (7 bases). The CDR3 contains 15 residues. The V end lost 7 bases, the J end lost 3 bases, and 19 bases lay between the germline ends. Per germline, CDR1 MDHEN and CDR2 SYDVKM. CDR3: CASIPGGQGGYEQYF. The DNA of the CDR3 is TGTGCCAGCATTCCTGGCGGGCAGGGGGGCTACGAGCAGTACTTC.

This chain joins TRBV9 and TRBJ2-2; 7 nucleotides line up with TRBD2. V was clipped by 3 bases and J by 8 bases; unmatched bases: 16. CDR1 and CDR2 (germline): SGDLS, YYNGEE. The CDR3 covers 17 residues. The CDR3 is CASSGQLGRESLGELFF. The CDR3, as DNA: TGTGCCAGCAGCGGTCAACTAGGGCGGGAGTCCCTGGGGGAGCTGTTTTTT.